Listed below are T cell receptor beta chains from one sample, sequenced in a study of shared clonotypes between healthy human individuals. Repertoires were generated with immunoSEQ multiplex PCR, while TCRdb's copy carries only in-frame clones and drops some. The sample yields roughly 1 million clones, about 77% seen once. Sequencing used memory CD4+ T cells sorted from blood. Source of these receptors: a man aged 18 to 29 in good health. Both conserved end residues are part of each CDR3. The D gene is left open where the match is weak. Size tells how often a clone was seen (once, few, many) or the class of an expanded clone, and some rows leave it out.

V	size	J	D	DNA	CDR3
TRBV25-1	few	TRBJ2-1	TRBD1	TGTGCCAGCAGCGGGACAGGGCGCACCTACAATGAGCAGTTCTTC	CASSGTGRTYNEQFF
TRBV5-6	NA	TRBJ2-6	NA	TGTGCCAGCAGCTTGATCAACTCTGGGGCCAACGTCCTGACTTTC	CASSLINSGANVLTF
TRBV11-2	NA	TRBJ2-7	NA	TGTGCCAGCAGCCTAGGCGTGAACTACGAGCAGTACTTC	CASSLGVNYEQYF
TRBV30	NA	TRBJ2-1	NA	TGTGCCTGGGTAGTCCCCTACAATGAGCAGTTCTTC	CAWVVPYNEQFF
TRBV6-1	once	TRBJ1-4	NA	TGTGCCAGCAGTGCTACCCCCGGGCAGGTGTCCGAAAAACTGTTTTTT	CASSATPGQVSEKLFF
TRBV6-6	NA	TRBJ2-1	NA	TGTGCCAGCAGAGTTCGCAGTGCTGAGCAGTTCTTC	CASRVRSAEQFF
TRBV25-1	NA	TRBJ2-5	TRBD1	TGTGCCAGCAGCCGACAGGGTCGGGGAGAGACCCAGTACTTC	CASSRQGRGETQYF
TRBV6-5	NA	TRBJ2-1	TRBD2	TGTGCCAGCAGTGGAACTAGCGGGAGGGCGGCTGAGCAGTTCTTC	CASSGTSGRAAEQFF
TRBV6-1	NA	TRBJ2-5	NA	TGTGCCAGCAGTGCGTCCGGGACGGAGAAAGAGACCCAGTACTTC	CASSASGTEKETQYF
TRBV7-3	few	TRBJ2-1	NA	TGTGCCAGCAGCTCCCGGGGGACTCACGGCGGGAACAATGAGCAGTTCTTC	CASSSRGTHGGNNEQFF
TRBV6-5	NA	TRBJ1-2	TRBD1	TGTGCCAGCAGTGCGCTCAGGGGGTTAGGCTATGGCTACACCTTC	CASSALRGLGYGYTF
TRBV30	NA	TRBJ2-7	NA	TGTGCCTGGAGTGTAGGGCTAGACGGTCACGGGTACTTC	CAWSVGLDGHGYF
TRBV9	few	TRBJ1-6	TRBD1	TGTGCCAGCAGCCCCGGGACAGAGAATTCACCCCTCCACTTT	CASSPGTENSPLHF
TRBV18	NA	TRBJ2-7	TRBD2	TGTGCCAGCTCACCCGGGACTAGCGGGAGCTCCTACGAGCAGTACTTC	CASSPGTSGSSYEQYF
TRBV6-5	NA	TRBJ1-2	TRBD1	TGTGCCAGCAGAGGACAGGGGATTGGTTTTGGCTACACCTTC	CASRGQGIGFGYTF
TRBV5-4	NA	TRBJ2-5	TRBD2	TGTGCCAGCAGCCAAGCCGGCGGGGGGGCCTGGGAGACCCAGTACTTC	CASSQAGGGAWETQYF
TRBV29-1	NA	TRBJ2-7	NA	TGCAGCGTTTTAACCGCTCGCGACGAGCAGTACTTC	CSVLTARDEQYF
TRBV13	NA	TRBJ2-7	NA	TGTGCCAGCAGCTCTCCTCTTCCGGGCTACGAGCAGTACTTC	CASSSPLPGYEQYF
TRBV10-3	NA	TRBJ1-1	NA	TGTGCCACCCGAGATCCAATTACGGGCACTGAAGCTTTCTTT	CATRDPITGTEAFF
TRBV6-1	NA	TRBJ2-2	NA	TGTGCCAGCAGTGTACCTTCGAACACCGGGGAGCTGTTTTTT	CASSVPSNTGELFF
TRBV18	NA	TRBJ2-1	NA	TGTGCCAGCTCACCGGGGTACAATGAGCAGTTCTTC	CASSPGYNEQFF
TRBV7-3	NA	TRBJ2-4	NA	TGTGCCAGCAGCCCGACAAGGGGGGCTCTGGAAAACATTCAGTACTTC	CASSPTRGALENIQYF
TRBV28	NA	TRBJ1-4	TRBD1	TGTGCCAGCAGTATTCCCAGGGGGAAGGAACTGTTTTTT	CASSIPRGKELFF
TRBV28	NA	TRBJ2-7	NA	TGTGCCAGCAGTTTAAGAGGGGGTTACTACGAGCAGTACTTC	CASSLRGGYYEQYF
TRBV30	NA	TRBJ2-3	NA	TGTGCCGCGTCGACAATCCGTGGGCCTAATACGCAGTATTTT	CAASTIRGPNTQYF
TRBV25-1	NA	TRBJ2-1	TRBD2	TGTGCCAGCAGTGCGTCCGGACTAGCGGGGTACAATGAGCAGTTCTTC	CASSASGLAGYNEQFF
TRBV18	NA	TRBJ1-6	NA	TGTGCCAGCTCTTCCGGGCCGCATTCCGCTCCCCACTTT	CASSSGPHSAPHF
TRBV19	NA	TRBJ2-3	TRBD2	TGTGCCAGTAGTATAGGGGTAGCGGGAGATACGCAGTATTTT	CASSIGVAGDTQYF
TRBV7-9	few	TRBJ1-1	NA	TGTGCCAGCAGCCCTTGGGCCTTTAACACTGAAGCTTTCTTT	CASSPWAFNTEAFF
TRBV7-2	NA	TRBJ2-7	NA	TGTGCCAGCAACACCGTCGGGGGCGGGTACGAGCAGTACTTC	CASNTVGGGYEQYF
TRBV7-9	NA	TRBJ2-6	NA	TGTGCCAGCAGCCCGGGTAGAATTGGCGTCCTGACTTTC	CASSPGRIGVLTF
TRBV11-3	NA	TRBJ2-3	NA	TGTGCCAGCAGCCGGGAGCGCACAGATACGCAGTATTTT	CASSRERTDTQYF
TRBV10-3	few	TRBJ1-1	NA	TGTGCCATCAGTGCCCAGGTCGGAGGCACTGAAGCTTTCTTT	CAISAQVGGTEAFF
TRBV2	NA	TRBJ2-7	NA	TGTGCCAGCAGTTTTAGCGGCGTTTTTTACGAGCAGTACTTC	CASSFSGVFYEQYF
TRBV11-2	NA	TRBJ1-3	NA	TGTGCCAGCAGCTCCGGCTCTGGAAACACCATATATTTT	CASSSGSGNTIYF
TRBV7-3	NA	TRBJ2-1	NA	TGTGCCAGCAGCTCCTCCGGAGCCCACAATGAGCAGTTCTTC	CASSSSGAHNEQFF
TRBV7-2	NA	TRBJ1-2	NA	TGTGCCAGCAGCCTTCAGGACCGAGTCTCTGGCTACACCTTC	CASSLQDRVSGYTF
TRBV19	NA	TRBJ1-1	NA	TGTGCCAGTAGTCCCGGCCAGGGCTGGAACACTGAAGCTTTCTTT	CASSPGQGWNTEAFF